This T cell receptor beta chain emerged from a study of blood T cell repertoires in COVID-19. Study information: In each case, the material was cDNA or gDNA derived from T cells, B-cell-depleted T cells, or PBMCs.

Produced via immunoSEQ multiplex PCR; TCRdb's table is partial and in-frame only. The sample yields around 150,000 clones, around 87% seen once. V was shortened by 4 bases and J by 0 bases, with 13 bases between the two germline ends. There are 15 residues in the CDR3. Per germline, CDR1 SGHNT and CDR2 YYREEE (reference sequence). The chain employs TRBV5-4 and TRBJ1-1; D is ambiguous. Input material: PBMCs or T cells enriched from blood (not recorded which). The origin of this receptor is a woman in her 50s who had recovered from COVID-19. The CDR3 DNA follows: TGTGCCAGCAGCCCCAGGCAGGTTCTGAACACTGAAGCTTTCTTT. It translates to CASSPRQVLNTEAFF.